This T cell receptor (beta chain) was captured in a study of blood T cell repertoires in COVID-19. Looking at the study overall: There were acute and convalescent COVID-19 samples, and they came from the United States, Italy and Spain. Nucleic acid was either cDNA or gDNA, and it came from T cells, B-cell-depleted T cells, or PBMCs.

In the authors' methods: Researchers report that nucleated cell counts were estimated from reference gene primer amplification. Sequencing was performed with immunoSEQ multiplex PCR; in TCRdb, only in-frame clones are kept and a portion is missing. Clonal size and the V and J genes are those of that table, whereas D and trimming came from the DNA. Counted here are approximately 100,000 clones, roughly 88% occurring once; the ten biggest clones make up around a quarter. Germline V gene lookup returns CDR1 SGHAT and CDR2 FQNNGV. The CDR3 extends over 15 amino acids. V dropped 1 base and J dropped 8; count of bases not matched to a gene: 5.

Sequenced: peripheral blood. The TCR comes from a man between 60 and 70 years old with acute or convalescent COVID-19. The chain employs TRBV11-2 and TRBJ1-1; 12 bases agree with TRBD1. CDR3 nucleotides: TGTGCCAGCAGCTTAGTGGGACAGGGGGCGCGGGAAGCTTTCTTT. Its protein product is CASSLVGQGAREAFF.